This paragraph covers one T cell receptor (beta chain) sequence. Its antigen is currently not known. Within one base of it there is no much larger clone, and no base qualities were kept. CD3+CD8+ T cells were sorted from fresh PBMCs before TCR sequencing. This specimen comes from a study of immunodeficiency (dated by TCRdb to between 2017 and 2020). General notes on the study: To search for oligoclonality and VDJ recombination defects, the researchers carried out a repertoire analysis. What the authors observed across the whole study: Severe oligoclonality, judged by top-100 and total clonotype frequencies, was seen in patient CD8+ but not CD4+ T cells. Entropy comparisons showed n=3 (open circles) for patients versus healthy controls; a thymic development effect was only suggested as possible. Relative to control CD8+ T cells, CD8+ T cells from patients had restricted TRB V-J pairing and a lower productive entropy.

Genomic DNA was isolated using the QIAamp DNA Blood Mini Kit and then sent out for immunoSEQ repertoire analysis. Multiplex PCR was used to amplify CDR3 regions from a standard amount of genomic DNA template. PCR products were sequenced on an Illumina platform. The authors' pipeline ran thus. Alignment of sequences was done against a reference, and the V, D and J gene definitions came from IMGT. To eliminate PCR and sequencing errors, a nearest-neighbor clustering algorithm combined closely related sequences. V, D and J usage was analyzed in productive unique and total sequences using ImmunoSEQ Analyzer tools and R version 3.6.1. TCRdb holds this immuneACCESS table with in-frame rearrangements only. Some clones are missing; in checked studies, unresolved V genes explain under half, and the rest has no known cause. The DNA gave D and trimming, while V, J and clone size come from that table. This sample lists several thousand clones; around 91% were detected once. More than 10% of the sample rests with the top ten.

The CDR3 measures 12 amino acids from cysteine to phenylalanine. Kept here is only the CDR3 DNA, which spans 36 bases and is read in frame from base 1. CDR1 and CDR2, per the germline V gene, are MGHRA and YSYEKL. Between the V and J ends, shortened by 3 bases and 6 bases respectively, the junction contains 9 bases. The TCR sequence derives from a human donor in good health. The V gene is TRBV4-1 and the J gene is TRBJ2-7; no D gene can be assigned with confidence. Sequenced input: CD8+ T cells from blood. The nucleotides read TGCGCCAGCAGCCATGGGTACGGCGAGCAGTACTTC. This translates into CASSHGYGEQYF.